The 16 T cell receptor beta chains in this list originate from one sample, sequenced in a study of identifying expanded T cells in peripheral blood. The table came from immunoSEQ multiplex PCR; TCRdb's copy has only in-frame clones and leaves some out. Of tens of thousands of clones listed, about 83% are singletons. The sample was blood. These receptor sequences come from a person aged 18-70 years in good health.

The genes are TRBV11-2 and TRBJ2-2; 14 positions match TRBD2. The CDR3 sequence is 17 residues long. Germline V gives CDR1 SGHAT, CDR2 FQNNGV. V trimming: 6 bases; J trimming: 7 bases; junction bases outside the gene matches: 10. The CDR3, as DNA: TGTGCCAGCAGATCTTTACGCGGGACTAGCGGGAGCGGGGAGCTGTTTTTT. Translated: CASRSLRGTSGSGELFF.

The CDR3 is CASSRTWRFSYEQYF. CDR3 bases: TGTGCCAGCAGCCGGACTTGGCGTTTCTCCTACGAGCAGTACTTC. J is TRBJ2-5 and V is TRBV7-2, with D possibly being TRBD2 (5 bases). The end of the DNA is better explained by TRBJ2-7, so the J call may be wrong. The CDR3 extends over 15 amino acids. Germline CDR1 SGHTA, CDR2 FQGNSA.

The chain links TRBV27 to TRBJ1-4; D perhaps matches TRBD1 (6 bases). This CDR3 is built from 16 residues. Between the trimmed V and J ends, which lost 5 bases and 0 bases, there was a span of 13 bases. Germline V gene sequence: CDR1 MNHEY, CDR2 SMNVEV (reference sequence). The CDR3 loop is CASSLGQPATNEKLFF. The DNA for the CDR3 is TGTGCCAGCAGTCTCGGACAGCCTGCAACTAATGAAAAACTGTTTTTT.

V usage is TRBV28 and J usage is TRBJ1-1; D gene ambiguous. CDR1 and CDR2 (germline): MDHEN, SYDVKM. The length of the CDR3 is 12 residues. The V end lost 6 bases, the J end lost 5 bases, and 10 bases lay between the germline ends. In DNA form, the CDR3 reads TGTGCCAGCAGCCCCCGAGATACTGAAGCTTTCTTT. It yields the protein CASSPRDTEAFF. The full variable domain, with the rest looked up from reference TRBV28 and TRBJ1-1, is DVKVTQSSRYLVKRTGEKVFLECVQDMDHENMFWYRQDPGLGLRLIYFSYDVKMKEKGDIPEGYSVSREKKERFSLILESASTNQTSMYLCASSPRDTEAFFGQGTRLTVV.

The J gene is TRBJ1-4, the V gene TRBV6-1; 9 bases align to TRBD1. The CDR3 spans 15 residues. Germline values: CDR1 MNHNS, CDR2 SASEGT. The ends lost 4 bases at V and 8 bases at J; junction bases unmatched: 8. This CDR3 reads CASSAIQGAVEKLFF. The CDR3 nucleotides read TGTGCCAGCAGTGCCATACAGGGGGCGGTAGAAAAACTGTTTTTT.

V is TRBV5-1 and J is TRBJ1-1, with 10 positions matching TRBD1. J lost 0 bases, V lost 4 bases, and 3 bases had no gene match. The CDR3 spans 15 residues. Germline lookup yields CDR1 SGHRS and CDR2 YFSETQ. The CDR3 spells CASSPGTGVNTEAFF. The CDR3 nucleotides read TGCGCCAGCAGCCCGGGGACAGGGGTGAACACTGAAGCTTTCTTT.

The chain joins TRBV5-1 to TRBJ2-4; unclear D gene. CDR1 is SGHRS and CDR2 is YFSETQ in the germline V gene. V lost 0 bases and J lost 1, with 17 bases in between. The CDR3 totals 18 residues. The CDR3 nucleotides read TGCGCCAGCAGCTTGGCCGGAGTGGGTAGTACGGCCAAAAACATTCAGTACTTC. Protein sequence: CASSLAGVGSTAKNIQYF.

This clone has only one observation. Germline and junction disagree at one end, which may indicate a read error. This chain connects TRBV5-3 to TRBJ1-3; D ambiguous. TRBV5-3 is recorded as an ORF, its role being uncertain. The CDR3 has 14 amino acids. CDR3 residues: CASSLSGYGNTIYF. In DNA, the CDR3 is TGTGCCAGCAGCTTGTCGGGATATGGAAACACCATATATTTT.

As DNA, the CDR3 is TGTGCCAGCAGTGACTCAGGGACAGGGGGCACCGGGGAGCTGTTTTTT. Translated: CASSDSGTGGTGELFF. V usage is TRBV6-4 and J usage is TRBJ2-2; 11 nucleotides line up with TRBD1. Germline trimming cut 0 bases from V and 4 bases from J; bases unmatched to any gene: 1. The CDR3 runs 16 residues. From germline, CDR1 is MRHNA and CDR2 SNTAGT.

This clone was observed at least ten times. J is TRBJ1-5 and V is TRBV7-2; D is ambiguous. V lost 5 bases and J 5 bases, leaving 7 bases between the germline ends. CDR1 is SGHTA and CDR2 is FQGNSA in the germline V gene. CDR3 length: 12 amino acids. The CDR3 here is CASSTPDQPQHF. The CDR3 coding sequence is TGTGCCAGCAGCACACCCGATCAGCCCCAGCATTTT.

This clone was recorded only once. The chain carries TRBV13 and TRBJ2-7, with D possibly being TRBD1 (5 bases). The CDR3 is 14 residues long. Germline CDR1 reads PRHDT; CDR2 reads FYEKMQ (reference sequence). The V end lost 0 bases, the J end lost 1 base, and 7 bases lay between the germline ends. In DNA, the CDR3 is TGTGCCAGCAGCTTAGGCCGACAGTCCTACGAGCAGTACTTC. It encodes CASSLGRQSYEQYF.

This clone came up a few times. V and J are TRBV7-3 and TRBJ2-5; 7 bases agree with TRBD2. Germline CDR1 SGHTA, CDR2 FQGTGA. This CDR3 is 15 amino acids long. V lost 5 bases to trimming and J lost 2 bases; unmatched junction nucleotides: 8. CDR3 sequence reads: CASSPVTGGQETQYF. CDR3 DNA: TGTGCCAGCAGCCCAGTAACGGGGGGACAAGAGACCCAGTACTTC.

The chain employs TRBV19 and TRBJ1-1; 10 bases agree with TRBD1. With 7 bases clipped from V and 0 bases from J, the junction kept 5 bases outside the gene matches. The CDR3 is made up of 15 amino acids. Germline CDR1 and CDR2: LNHDA and SQIVND (reference sequence). The CDR3 nucleotides are TGTGCCAGTACGCCGACAGGGGGCATGAACACTGAAGCTTTCTTT. Its protein product is CASTPTGGMNTEAFF.

The rearrangement uses TRBV15 and TRBJ2-3; possibly TRBD2 for D (6 bases). Trimming cost V 8 bases and J 0 bases, with 15 bases left between them. Germline values: CDR1 LNHNV, CDR2 YYDKDF (reference sequence). CDR3 size: 15 residues. The CDR3 spells CATRGTSTSTDTQYF. The CDR3 DNA sequence: TGTGCCACCCGAGGGACTTCGACCAGCACAGATACGCAGTATTTT.

This chain uses TRBV7-2 with TRBJ2-2; D not resolved. Trimming removed 1 base from V and 4 bases from J, with 7 bases in between. CDR3 length equals 14 residues. The germline gives CDR1 SGHTA, CDR2 FQGNSA. In DNA, the CDR3 is TGTGCCAGCAGCTTAGGAGGAACCACCGGGGAGCTGTTTTTT. Translated: CASSLGGTTGELFF.

The chain uses TRBV4-3 and TRBJ2-2; maybe TRBD2 (6 bases). Trimming removed 0 bases at V and 2 bases at J, with 7 bases between. Germline loops: CDR1 LGHNA, CDR2 YSLEER. The length of the CDR3 is 15 residues. Here the CDR3 reads CASSQDSGNTGELFF. As DNA, the CDR3 is TGCGCCAGCAGCCAAGATAGCGGAAACACCGGGGAGCTGTTTTTT.